This T cell receptor beta chain originates from a study of blood T cells in healthy people across ages. The use of a sample-barcoded 5' primer and a J-beta primer mix characterized a second PCR of about 7 to 12 cycles. TCRdb reprocessed the 5' RACE reads with MiXCR, giving one entry per CDR3 protein. Counted here are 2 million or so distinct CDR3 sequences, about 50% occurring once; the ten biggest clones make up roughly 2%. Study-wide results and caveats: A roughly linear fall in TCR beta diversity per million T cells was seen with increasing age. Without sorted subsets, naive and antigen-experienced compartments could not be conclusively compared.

The donors, all healthy, were Caucasians living in Russia, aged about 6 to 95. PBMCs were isolated at a quantity of at least 6.5 million per sample. This CDR3 is built from 15 residues. Germline-derived CDR1 and CDR2 are LGHNA and YSLEER. The V gene lost 0 bases and the J gene lost 3 bases, with 12 bases spanning the gap. The sample holds a few counts of this clonotype. Its matching antigen is unknown. The V and J genes are TRBV4-3 and TRBJ2-7; D perhaps matches TRBD1 (6 bases). The receptor's source is a middle-aged woman in good health. The sample was blood. The CDR3 DNA sequence: TGCGCCAGCAGCCAAGACCGAACAGGGAACTACGAGCAGTACTTC. It encodes CASSQDRTGNYEQYF.